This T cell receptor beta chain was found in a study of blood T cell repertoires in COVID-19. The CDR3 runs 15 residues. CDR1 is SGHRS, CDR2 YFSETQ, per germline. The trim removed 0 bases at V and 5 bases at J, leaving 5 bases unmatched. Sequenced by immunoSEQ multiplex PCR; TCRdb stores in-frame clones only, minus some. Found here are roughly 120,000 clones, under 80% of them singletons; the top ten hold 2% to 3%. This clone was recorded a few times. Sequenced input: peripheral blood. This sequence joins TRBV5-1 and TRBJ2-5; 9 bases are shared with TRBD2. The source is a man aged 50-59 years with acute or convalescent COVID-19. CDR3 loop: CASSLEAGGPETQYF. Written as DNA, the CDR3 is TGCGCCAGCAGCTTGGAGGCGGGAGGGCCTGAGACCCAGTACTTC.